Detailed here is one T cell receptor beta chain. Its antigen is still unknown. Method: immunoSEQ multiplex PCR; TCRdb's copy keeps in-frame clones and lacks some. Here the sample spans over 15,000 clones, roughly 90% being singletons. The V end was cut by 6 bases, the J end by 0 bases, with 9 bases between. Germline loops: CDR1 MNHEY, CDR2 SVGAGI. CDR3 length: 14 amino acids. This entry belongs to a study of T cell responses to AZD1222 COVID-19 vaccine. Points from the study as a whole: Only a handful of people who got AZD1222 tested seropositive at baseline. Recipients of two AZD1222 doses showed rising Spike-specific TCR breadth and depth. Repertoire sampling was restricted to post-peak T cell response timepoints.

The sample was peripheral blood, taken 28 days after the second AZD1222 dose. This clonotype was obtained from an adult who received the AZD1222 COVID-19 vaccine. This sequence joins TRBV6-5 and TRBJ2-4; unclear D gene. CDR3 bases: TGTGCCAGCAGAGACACCAAAGCCAAAAACATTCAGTACTTC. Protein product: CASRDTKAKNIQYF.